A selection of T cell receptor beta chains follows, all from one sample in a study of regulatory T cells in long-lasting Graves disease. TCRdb re-called the multiplex PCR reads with MiXCR, one entry per CDR3 protein. The sample lists roughly 360,000 distinct CDR3 sequences, roughly 12% occurring once. In addition, the sample was reused for a study of T cells in Graves' hyperthyroidism and ophthalmopathy.

This specimen was peripheral blood mononuclear cells (PBMCs), taken at new diagnosis, from a patient treated with antithyroid drugs. These receptors originate from a woman aged 18-29 years with Graves disease. Each CDR3 is given with its conserved first and last residue. A D gene is named only where the DNA matches it firmly. Only some rows state a clone size, as once, few, many or a class for expanded clones.

V gene	clone size	J gene	D gene	CDR3 protein	CDR3 DNA
TRBV12-3/TRBV12-4	many	TRBJ1-3	NA	CASSQTSSGNTIYF	TGTGCCAGCAGCCAAACCTCATCTGGAAACACCATATATTTT
TRBV30	many	TRBJ1-2	NA	CAWSAGFHYGYTF	TGTGCCTGGAGCGCCGGATTTCATTATGGCTACACCTTC
TRBV7-2	few	TRBJ2-4	NA	CASSWKTQNIQYF	TGTGCCAGCAGCTGGAAAACCCAAAACATTCAGTACTTC
TRBV13	NA	TRBJ2-1	TRBD2	CASSLEPGGGHEQFF	TGTGCCAGCAGCTTAGAGCCCGGGGGGGGTCATGAGCAGTTCTTC
TRBV29-1	many	TRBJ1-2	NA	CSVGPDNLNYGYTF	TGCAGCGTCGGGCCGGACAACTTAAACTATGGCTACACCTTC
TRBV7-2	NA	TRBJ1-5	NA	CASSLEPGYQPQHF	TGTGCCAGCAGCTTAGAGCCCGGGTATCAGCCCCAGCATTTT
TRBV7-2	many	TRBJ2-1	NA	CASSLEEWYSPFF	TGTGCCAGCAGCTTAGAGGAATGGTACTCGCCGTTCTTC
TRBV15	many	TRBJ1-1	NA	CATSRVGNTEAFF	TGTGCCACCAGCAGAGTTGGGAACACTGAAGCTTTCTTT
TRBV27	many	TRBJ1-2	NA	CASSRHARNYGYTF	TGTGCCAGCAGCCGCCACGCCCGTAACTATGGCTACACCTTC
TRBV20-1	many	TRBJ2-5	NA	CSARDLSGEETQYF	TGCAGTGCTAGAGATCTCTCGGGGGAAGAGACCCAGTACTTC
TRBV6-2/TRBV6-3	many	TRBJ2-1	NA	CASTSQGGRFIDEQFF	TGTGCCAGCACGTCCCAGGGGGGAAGGTTTATCGATGAGCAGTTCTTC
TRBV3-2	many	TRBJ2-3	NA	CASSLLRLAGTDTQYF	TGTGCCAGCAGCCTTCTCCGACTAGCGGGAACAGATACGCAGTATTTT
TRBV6-1	many	TRBJ2-7	NA	CATSPGSNEQYF	TGTGCCACCTCCCCCGGAAGCAACGAGCAGTACTTC
TRBV7-9	NA	TRBJ1-1	NA	CASSPTYGGRITEAFF	TGTGCCAGCAGCCCTACGTATGGGGGACGGATCACTGAAGCTTTCTTT
TRBV6-2/TRBV6-3	many	TRBJ2-7	NA	CASSYSMSGGAYEQYF	TGTGCCAGCAGTTACAGCATGTCTGGGGGTGCCTACGAGCAGTACTTC
TRBV30	many	TRBJ1-2	NA	CAWSVGDYGYTF	TGTGCCTGGAGTGTTGGAGACTATGGCTACACCTTC
TRBV14	few	TRBJ1-1	TRBD1	CASSQERGQGAEAFF	TGTGCCAGCAGCCAAGAACGGGGACAGGGGGCTGAAGCTTTCTTT
TRBV2	many	TRBJ1-1	NA	CASTISLNTEAFF	TGTGCCAGCACAATCTCCTTGAACACTGAAGCTTTCTTT
TRBV12-3/TRBV12-4	NA	TRBJ2-7	NA	CASSWGSSYEQYF	TGTGCCAGCAGTTGGGGGAGCTCCTACGAGCAGTACTTC
TRBV11-3	many	TRBJ2-1	NA	CASSLGGGRAIADEQFF	TGTGCCAGCAGCTTAGGAGGGGGGAGAGCCATTGCCGATGAGCAGTTCTTC
TRBV6-1	many	TRBJ1-6	NA	CASRTRDSPLHF	TGTGCCAGCAGAACTAGAGATTCACCCCTCCACTTT
TRBV12-3/TRBV12-4	NA	TRBJ1-3	NA	CASNRNGGSGNTIYF	TGTGCCAGCAACCGCAATGGGGGCTCTGGAAACACCATATATTTT
TRBV5-5	many	TRBJ1-1	TRBD1	CASGGGTGGTEAFF	TGTGCCAGCGGAGGGGGGACAGGGGGCACTGAAGCTTTCTTT
TRBV6-1	NA	TRBJ2-1	TRBD2	CASSVSGRAFWEQFF	TGTGCCAGCAGTGTTAGCGGGAGGGCCTTTTGGGAGCAGTTCTTC
TRBV12-3/TRBV12-4	few	TRBJ1-5	NA	CASSLRKQPQHF	TGTGCCAGCAGTTTGAGAAAACAGCCCCAGCATTTT
TRBV7-3	few	TRBJ2-1	TRBD2	CASSLKASGLAGGGNEQFF	TGTGCCAGCAGCTTAAAGGCCTCCGGGCTAGCGGGAGGTGGAAATGAGCAGTTCTTC
TRBV12-3/TRBV12-4	NA	TRBJ2-3	NA	CASGDTQYF	TGTGCCAGCGGAGATACGCAGTATTTT
TRBV6-9	many	TRBJ1-1	NA	CASSYLPGLGLTEAFF	TGTGCCAGCAGTTACTTGCCAGGGTTAGGTCTAACTGAAGCTTTCTTT
TRBV9	NA	TRBJ2-2	TRBD2	CASSVAAGVKAGELFF	TGTGCCAGCAGCGTAGCTGCGGGGGTTAAGGCCGGGGAGCTGTTTTTT
TRBV9	NA	TRBJ2-2	NA	CASSPPNRGFTGELFF	TGTGCCAGCAGCCCCCCCAATCGGGGTTTCACCGGGGAGCTGTTTTTT
TRBV3-1	NA	TRBJ2-2	TRBD2	CASRLILAEPPGGELFF	TGTGCCAGCAGGCTGATACTAGCGGAACCACCAGGGGGGGAGCTGTTTTTT
TRBV5-4	many	TRBJ2-7	TRBD1	CASSLPTGGGYEQYF	TGTGCCAGCAGCCTACCGACAGGGGGTGGCTACGAGCAGTACTTC
TRBV6-2/TRBV6-3	many	TRBJ2-2	NA	CASTDAGNTGELFF	TGTGCCAGCACTGACGCAGGGAACACCGGGGAGCTGTTTTTT
TRBV10-3	many	TRBJ1-5	NA	CASRGSPREQPQHF	TGTGCCTCTCGCGGGTCTCCGAGGGAGCAGCCCCAGCATTTT
TRBV20-1	NA	TRBJ1-5	TRBD1	CSAIRTGPYNQPQHF	TGCAGTGCTATACGGACAGGCCCATACAATCAGCCCCAGCATTTT
TRBV12-5	NA	TRBJ2-7	NA	CASGLIPGQRASEQYF	TGTGCTAGTGGTTTGATCCCCGGACAGCGGGCCTCCGAGCAGTACTTC
TRBV4-1	few	TRBJ1-5	NA	CASSQPSNQPQHF	TGCGCCAGCAGCCAACCGTCCAATCAGCCCCAGCATTTT
TRBV28	many	TRBJ1-1	NA	CASSIARNTEAFF	TGTGCCAGCAGTATAGCGAGGAACACTGAAGCTTTCTTT
TRBV20-1	NA	TRBJ2-7	NA	CSASRQTLRSSYEQYF	TGCAGTGCTAGCAGGCAGACCCTGAGAAGCTCCTACGAGCAGTACTTC
TRBV6-2/TRBV6-3	NA	TRBJ2-7	TRBD2	CASSPTSGIGSYEQYF	TGTGCCAGCAGCCCTACTAGCGGGATAGGTTCCTACGAGCAGTACTTC
TRBV9	NA	TRBJ2-6	NA	CASSEGESGANVLTF	TGTGCCAGCAGCGAAGGGGAATCTGGGGCCAACGTCCTGACTTTC